These 15 T cell receptor beta chains share one sample of origin, sequenced in a study of early T cells in non-severe SARS-CoV-2 infection (dated by TCRdb to the early 2020s). Library preparation used 5' RACE. The reads were generated on a NextSeq 500. TCRdb ran its own pipeline on the public reads, namely fastp trimming at Q25 and MiXCR clone calling, and kept in-frame beta chains. A single entry per CDR3 protein holds the most common genes and DNA from its merged rows. The sample data list about 80,000 distinct CDR3 sequences, and roughly 13% of these were observed just once. Around 9.9% of the sample is in the top ten clones. The sample taken for sequencing was whole blood. All receptors derive from an adult who was a healthcare worker with PCR-confirmed SARS-CoV-2 infection or an uninfected control (not recorded which).

This clonotype came up a few times. The genes are TRBV18 and TRBJ1-1; no clear D. The CDR3 spans 14 residues. Trimming removed 3 bases at V and 3 bases at J, with 11 bases between. Germline V gives CDR1 KGHSH, CDR2 LQKENI. The CDR3 loop reads CASSPQTGDTEAFF. The CDR3 nucleotides read TGTGCCAGCTCACCCCAGACTGGGGACACTGAAGCTTTCTTT.

The rearrangement uses TRBV11-2 and TRBJ2-2, with a weak D call TRBD1 (6 bases). Trimming pared 6 bases from V and 5 bases from J, leaving 16 bases between. The germline V gene encodes CDR1 SGHAT and CDR2 FQNNGV. The CDR3 has 15 residues. The DNA of the CDR3 is TGTGCCAGCAGGAATCAGGGGCCGGGGACCGGGGAGCTGTTTTTT. The encoded protein is CASRNQGPGTGELFF.

The chain uses TRBV3-2 and TRBJ2-7; TRBD2, the D gene given by the table, was not confirmed from the DNA. TRBV3-2 is marked as a pseudogene. This CDR3 is 17 amino acids long. The CDR3 DNA sequence: TGTGCCAGCAGCCCCCGGCAGGGTAGGACTAACTCCTACGAGCAGTACTTC. Protein product: CASSPRQGRTNSYEQYF.

The chain carries TRBV7-9 and TRBJ1-5, with a tentative D call TRBD1 (5 bases). CDR1 is SEHNR, CDR2 FQNEAQ, per germline (reference sequence). The CDR3 length is 12 residues. Trimming took 1 base from V and 15 from J, leaving 13 bases between them. The CDR3 DNA reads TGTGCCAGCAGCTTAGGAGGGGCTGGGGTGCATTTT. This encodes CASSLGGAGVHF.

This clonotype was detected only a few times. This rearrangement joins TRBV5-4 to TRBJ2-7, with 8 nucleotides matching TRBD2. CDR1 is SGHNT, CDR2 YYREEE, per germline (reference sequence). J lost 6 bases, V lost 4 bases, and 12 bases had no gene match. CDR3 size: 15 residues. Written as DNA, the CDR3 is TGTGCCAGCAGCGATGCCGGGACTAGAGATGTCGAGCAGTACTTC. Protein product: CASSDAGTRDVEQYF.

This clonotype was found a few times. This chain uses TRBV9 with TRBJ2-1; 8 bases are shared with TRBD2. Germline V gives CDR1 SGDLS, CDR2 YYNGEE. This CDR3 comprises 17 residues. J was trimmed by 8 bases and V by 4 bases; bases with no gene match: 17. For the CDR3, the DNA is TGTGCCAGCAGCTCCCGCTGGACGGGGGGGACATCCGATGAGCAGTTCTTC. Residues: CASSSRWTGGTSDEQFF.

The chain carries TRBV19 and TRBJ2-3; 8 nucleotides align to TRBD2. CDR1 LNHDA and CDR2 SQIVND come from the germline V gene (reference sequence). This CDR3 region has 15 residues. V dropped 1 base and J dropped 8; count of bases not matched to a gene: 8. The CDR3, as DNA: TGTGCCAGTAGTATAGGGCGGGGGGCCTCAGGTACGCAGTATTTT. Amino acid sequence: CASSIGRGASGTQYF.

Only a few counts were recorded for this clonotype. The gene calls are TRBV2 and TRBJ2-1; D could derive from TRBD1 or TRBD2 (5 bases each). Germline lookup yields CDR1 SNHLY and CDR2 FYNNEI. The CDR3 has 14 residues. Trimming stripped 5 bases from V and 4 bases from J, with 12 bases between. Here the CDR3 reads CASSPGTVYNEQFF. CDR3 nucleotide sequence: TGTGCCAGCAGTCCCGGGACGGTGTACAATGAGCAGTTCTTC.

This clonotype occurred a few times. The chain links TRBV20-1 to TRBJ1-3, with D hard to call. There are 13 residues in the CDR3. The germline CDR1 and CDR2 sequences are DFQATT and SNEGSKA (reference sequence). Between the trimmed V and J ends, which lost 6 bases and 3 bases, there was a span of 12 bases. The DNA for the CDR3 is TGCAGTGCAGCCCGGGTGGGTGGAAACACCATATATTTT. It is translated as CSAARVGGNTIYF.

V gene TRBV4-3 combines with J gene TRBJ1-1; D call uncertain. The CDR3 extends over 17 amino acids. The V end lost 0 bases, the J end lost 4 bases, and 18 bases lay between the germline ends. Looked up from germline, CDR1 is LGHNA and CDR2 is YSLEER. The CDR3 DNA reads TGCGCCAGCAGCCAAGATGGTGGCGGGGTGTTTGGCACTGAAGCTTTCTTT. Protein sequence: CASSQDGGGVFGTEAFF.

This clonotype appeared a few times. The CDR3 is CASSERRGATYNEQFF. CDR3 DNA: TGTGCCAGCAGTGAAAGGAGGGGGGCAACATACAATGAGCAGTTCTTC. This chain links TRBV6-1 with TRBJ2-1; D possibly uses TRBD1 or TRBD2 (6 bases each). Looked up from germline, CDR1 is MNHNS and CDR2 is SASEGT. This CDR3 is 16 amino acids long. Trimming stripped 2 bases from V and 4 bases from J, with 15 bases between.

Ten or more counts support this clonotype. This sequence joins TRBV12-5 and TRBJ2-2, with D unclear. Germline V CDR1 and CDR2: LGHNT, FRNRAP. V gave up 6 bases and J gave up 0 bases, with 11 bases separating them. CDR3 length: 15 amino acids. The CDR3 spells CASGERDSNTGELFF. In DNA, the CDR3 is TGTGCTAGTGGAGAGAGAGATTCGAACACCGGGGAGCTGTTTTTT.

This chain links TRBV4-1 with TRBJ2-1, with 9 bases that match TRBD1. This CDR3 region has 13 residues. Germline V gene sequence: CDR1 MGHRA, CDR2 YSYEKL. The V segment lost 3 bases and the J segment 6 bases; nucleotides outside the gene matches: 0. DNA for the CDR3: TGCGCCAGCAGCCAGACAGGGGGCAATGAGCAGTTCTTC. As protein: CASSQTGGNEQFF.

J is TRBJ1-2 and V is TRBV29-1; perhaps TRBD1 as D (5 bases). The V and J ends lost 4 bases and 6 bases respectively, with 9 bases between them. CDR1 and CDR2 (germline): SQVTM, ANQGSEA. CDR3 length: 11 amino acids. In DNA form, the CDR3 reads TGCAGCGTTGGGACAAGGAATGGCTACACCTTC. The encoded protein is CSVGTRNGYTF.

The rearrangement links TRBV9 to TRBJ2-3; D is possibly TRBD2 (5 bases). Germline V gene data show CDR1 as SGDLS and CDR2 as YYNGEE. Trimming took off 3 bases at V and 2 bases at J, with 16 bases between the two ends. This CDR3 has 16 amino acids. The CDR3 region is CASSAPSWGVTDTQYF. The CDR3 region has the DNA TGTGCCAGCAGCGCTCCTAGCTGGGGAGTCACAGATACGCAGTATTTT.